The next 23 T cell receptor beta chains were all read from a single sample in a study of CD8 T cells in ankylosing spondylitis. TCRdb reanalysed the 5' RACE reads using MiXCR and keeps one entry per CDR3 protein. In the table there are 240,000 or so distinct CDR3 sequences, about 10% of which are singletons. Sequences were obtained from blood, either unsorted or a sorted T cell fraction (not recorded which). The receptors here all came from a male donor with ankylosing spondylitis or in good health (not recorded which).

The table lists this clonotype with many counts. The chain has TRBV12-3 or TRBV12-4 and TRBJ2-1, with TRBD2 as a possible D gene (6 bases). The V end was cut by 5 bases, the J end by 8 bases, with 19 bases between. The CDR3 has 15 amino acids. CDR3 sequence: CASSARDWEGDEQFF. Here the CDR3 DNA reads TGTGCCAGCAGTGCCAGGGACTGGGAAGGCGATGAGCAGTTCTTC.

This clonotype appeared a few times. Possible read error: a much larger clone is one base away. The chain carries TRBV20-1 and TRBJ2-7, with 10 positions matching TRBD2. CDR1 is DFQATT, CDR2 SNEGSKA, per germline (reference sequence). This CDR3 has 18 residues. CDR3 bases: TGCAGTGCTAGAGCGGTTGGGACTAGCGTTTTTCCCTCCTACGAGCAGCACTTC. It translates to CSARAVGTSVFPSYEQHF.

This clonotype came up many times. The CDR3 nucleotides are TGTGCCAGCAGTATCCAGGCCGAGGTCGGGGAGACCCAGTACTTC. Translation: CASSIQAEVGETQYF. This chain links TRBV12-3 or TRBV12-4 with TRBJ2-5; D unresolved. The CDR3 loop spans 15 amino acids. Trimming pared 5 bases from V and 5 bases from J, leaving 18 bases between.

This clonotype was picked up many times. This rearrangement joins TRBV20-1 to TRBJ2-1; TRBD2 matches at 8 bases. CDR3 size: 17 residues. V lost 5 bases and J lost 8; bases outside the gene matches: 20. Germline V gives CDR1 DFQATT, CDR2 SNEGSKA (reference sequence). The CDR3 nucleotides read TGCAGTGCTTCCAGATATGAAGAGCGGGGGCCTAGGGATGAGCAGTTCTTC. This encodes CSASRYEERGPRDEQFF.

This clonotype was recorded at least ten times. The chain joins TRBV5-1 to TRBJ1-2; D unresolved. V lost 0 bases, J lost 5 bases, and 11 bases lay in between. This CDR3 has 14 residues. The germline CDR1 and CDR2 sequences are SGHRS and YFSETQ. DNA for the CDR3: TGCGCCAGCAGCTTGGGCCCGGCGGGGTATGGCTACACCTTC. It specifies CASSLGPAGYGYTF.

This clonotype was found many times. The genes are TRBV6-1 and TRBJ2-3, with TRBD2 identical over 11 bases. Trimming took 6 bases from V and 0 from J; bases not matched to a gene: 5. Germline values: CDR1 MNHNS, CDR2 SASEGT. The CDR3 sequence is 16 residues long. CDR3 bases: TGTGCCAGCAGCCGTAGACTAGCGGGGAGCACAGATACGCAGTATTTT. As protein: CASSRRLAGSTDTQYF.

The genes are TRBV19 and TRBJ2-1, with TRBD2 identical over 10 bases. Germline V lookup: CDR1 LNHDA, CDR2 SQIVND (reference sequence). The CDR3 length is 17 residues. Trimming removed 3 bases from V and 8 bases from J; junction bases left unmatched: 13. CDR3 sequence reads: CASSIRKVSGRLDEQFF. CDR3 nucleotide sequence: TGTGCCAGTAGTATTAGGAAGGTTAGCGGGAGGTTGGATGAGCAGTTCTTC.

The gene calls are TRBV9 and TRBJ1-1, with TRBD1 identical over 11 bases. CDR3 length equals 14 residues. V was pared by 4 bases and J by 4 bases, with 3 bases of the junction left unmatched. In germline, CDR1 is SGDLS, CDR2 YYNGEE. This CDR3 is CASSKGQGGTEAFF. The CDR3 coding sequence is TGTGCCAGCAGCAAGGGACAGGGGGGCACTGAAGCTTTCTTT.

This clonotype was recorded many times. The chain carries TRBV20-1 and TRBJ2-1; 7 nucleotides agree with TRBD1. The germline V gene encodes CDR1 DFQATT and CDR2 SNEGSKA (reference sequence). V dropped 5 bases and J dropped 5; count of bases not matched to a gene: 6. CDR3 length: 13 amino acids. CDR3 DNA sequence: TGCAGTGCTCGGCGTACAGGGGACAATGAGCAGTTCTTC. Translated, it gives CSARRTGDNEQFF.

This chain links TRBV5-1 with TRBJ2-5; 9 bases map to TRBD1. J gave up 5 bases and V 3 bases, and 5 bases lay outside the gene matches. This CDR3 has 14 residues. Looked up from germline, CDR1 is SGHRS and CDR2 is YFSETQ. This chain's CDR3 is CASSSGQGRETQYF. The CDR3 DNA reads TGCGCCAGCAGCTCAGGACAGGGGAGGGAGACCCAGTACTTC.

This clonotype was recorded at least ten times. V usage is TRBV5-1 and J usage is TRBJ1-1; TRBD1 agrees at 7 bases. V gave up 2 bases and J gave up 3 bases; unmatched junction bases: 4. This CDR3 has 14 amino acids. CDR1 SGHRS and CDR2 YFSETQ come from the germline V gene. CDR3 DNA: TGCGCCAGCAGCTTCCAGGGGGGGGACACTGAAGCTTTCTTT. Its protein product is CASSFQGGDTEAFF.

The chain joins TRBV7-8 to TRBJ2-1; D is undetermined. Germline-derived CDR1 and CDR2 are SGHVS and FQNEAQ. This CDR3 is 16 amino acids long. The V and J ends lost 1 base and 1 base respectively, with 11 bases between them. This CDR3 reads CASSLVEDRSYNEQFF. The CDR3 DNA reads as TGTGCCAGCAGCTTAGTGGAAGACCGGTCCTACAATGAGCAGTTCTTC. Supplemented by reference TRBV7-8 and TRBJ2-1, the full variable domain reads GAGVSQSPRYKVAKRGQDVALRCDPISGHVSLFWYQQALGQGPEFLTYFQNEAQLDKSGLPSDRFFAERPEGSVSTLKIQRTQQEDSAVYLCASSLVEDRSYNEQFFGPGTRLTVL.

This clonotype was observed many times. As DNA, the CDR3 is TGTGCCAGCAGCTTATCAGCCGATACCATGAACACTGAAGCTTTCTTT. Amino acid sequence: CASSLSADTMNTEAFF. This chain connects TRBV7-2 to TRBJ1-1; D gene ambiguous. This CDR3 comprises 16 residues. CDR1 SGHTA and CDR2 FQGNSA come from the germline V gene. V was clipped by 2 bases and J by 0 bases, with 13 bases between them. The whole variable domain, remainder taken from reference TRBV7-2 and TRBJ1-1, is GAGVSQSPSNKVTEKGKDVELRCDPISGHTALYWYRQSLGQGLEFLIYFQGNSAPDKSGLPSDRFSAERTGGSVSTLTIQRTQQEDSAVYLCASSLSADTMNTEAFFGQGTRLTVV.

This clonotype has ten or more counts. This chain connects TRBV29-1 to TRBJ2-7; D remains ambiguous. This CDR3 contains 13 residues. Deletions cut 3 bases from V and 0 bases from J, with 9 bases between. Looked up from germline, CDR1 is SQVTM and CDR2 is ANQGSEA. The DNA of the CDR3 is TGCAGCGTTGAGGGCGGTGACTCCTACGAGCAGTACTTC. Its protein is CSVEGGDSYEQYF.

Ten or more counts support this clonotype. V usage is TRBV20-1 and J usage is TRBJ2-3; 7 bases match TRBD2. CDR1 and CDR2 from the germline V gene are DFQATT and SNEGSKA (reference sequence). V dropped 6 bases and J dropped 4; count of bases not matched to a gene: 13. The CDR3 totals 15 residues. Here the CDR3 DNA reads TGCAGTGCGTCTCCCCAGCGGGGTTACCCAGATACGCAGTATTTT. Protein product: CSASPQRGYPDTQYF.

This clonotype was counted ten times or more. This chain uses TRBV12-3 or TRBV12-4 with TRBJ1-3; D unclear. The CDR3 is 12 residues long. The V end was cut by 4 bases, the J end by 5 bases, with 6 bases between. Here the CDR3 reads CASSWERNTIYF. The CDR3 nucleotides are TGTGCCAGCAGTTGGGAGCGAAACACCATATATTTT.

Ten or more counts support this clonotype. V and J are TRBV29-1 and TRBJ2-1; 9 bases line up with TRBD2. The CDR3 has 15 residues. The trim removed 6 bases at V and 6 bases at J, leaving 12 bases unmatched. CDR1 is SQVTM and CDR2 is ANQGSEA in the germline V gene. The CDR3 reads CSVQGGTSLTNEQFF. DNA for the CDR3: TGCAGCGTCCAGGGGGGGACTAGCCTCACCAATGAGCAGTTCTTC.

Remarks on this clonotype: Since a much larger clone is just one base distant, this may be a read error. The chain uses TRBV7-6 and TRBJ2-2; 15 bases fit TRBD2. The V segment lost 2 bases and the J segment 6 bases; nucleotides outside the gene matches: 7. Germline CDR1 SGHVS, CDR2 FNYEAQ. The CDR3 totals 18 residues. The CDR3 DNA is TGTGCCAGCAGCTTATTGCTGCGGACTAGCGGGAGGGCCGGGGAGCTGTTTTTT. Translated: CASSLLLRTSGRAGELFF.

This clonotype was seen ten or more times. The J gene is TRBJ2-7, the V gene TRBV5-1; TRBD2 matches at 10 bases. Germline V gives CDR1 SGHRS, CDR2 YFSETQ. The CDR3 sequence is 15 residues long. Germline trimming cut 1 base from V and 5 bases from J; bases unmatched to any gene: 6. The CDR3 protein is CASSLPSGRGDEQYF. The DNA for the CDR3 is TGCGCCAGCAGCTTGCCTAGCGGGAGAGGGGACGAGCAGTACTTC.

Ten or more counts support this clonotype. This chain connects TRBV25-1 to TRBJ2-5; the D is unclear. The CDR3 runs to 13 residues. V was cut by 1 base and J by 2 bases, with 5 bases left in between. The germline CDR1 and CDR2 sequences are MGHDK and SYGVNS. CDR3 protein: CASSEWKQETQYF. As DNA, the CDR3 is TGTGCCAGCAGTGAATGGAAACAAGAGACCCAGTACTTC.

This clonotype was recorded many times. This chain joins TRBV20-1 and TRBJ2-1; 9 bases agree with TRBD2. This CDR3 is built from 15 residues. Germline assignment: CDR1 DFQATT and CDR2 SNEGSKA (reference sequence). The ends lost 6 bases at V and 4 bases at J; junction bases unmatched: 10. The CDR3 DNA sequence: TGCAGTGCAGGATTAGCGGGGGACTTTTACAATGAGCAGTTCTTC. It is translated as CSAGLAGDFYNEQFF.

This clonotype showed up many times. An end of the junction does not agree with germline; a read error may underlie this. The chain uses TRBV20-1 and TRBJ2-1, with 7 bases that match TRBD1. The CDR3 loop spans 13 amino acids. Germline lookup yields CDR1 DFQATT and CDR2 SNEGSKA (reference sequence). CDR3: CSAIGQDLNGQFF. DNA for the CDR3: TGCAGTGCTATTGGACAGGACCTAAATGGGCAGTTCTTC.

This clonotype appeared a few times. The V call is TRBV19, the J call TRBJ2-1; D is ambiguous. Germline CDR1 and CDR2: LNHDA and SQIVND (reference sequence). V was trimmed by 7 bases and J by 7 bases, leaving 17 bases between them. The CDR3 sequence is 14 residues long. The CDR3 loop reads CASTLRLGSNEQFF. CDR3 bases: TGTGCCAGTACTCTCCGCCTAGGCTCTAATGAGCAGTTCTTC. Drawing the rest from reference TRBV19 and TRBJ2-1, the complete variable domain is DGGITQSPKYLFRKEGQNVTLSCEQNLNHDAMYWYRQDPGQGLRLIYYSQIVNDFQKGDIAEGYSVSREKKESFPLTVTSAQKNPTAFYLCASTLRLGSNEQFFGPGTRLTVL.